The next 25 T cell receptor beta chains were all read from a single sample in a study of cytomegalovirus exposure and HLA in healthy donors. PCR used 60 Vbeta primers and 13 Jbeta primers. The assay was immunoSEQ multiplex PCR, and TCRdb's table has in-frame clones only and misses some. The repertoire holds 200,000 to 250,000 clones, with approximately 80% as singletons. The material sequenced was PBMCs. The source is a boy under 10 years old in good health and CMV-seronegative.

V usage is TRBV7-9 and J usage is TRBJ2-7; TRBD1 aligns across 8 bases. The CDR3 is 13 amino acids. Germline-derived CDR1 and CDR2 are SEHNR and FQNEAQ (reference sequence). The junction had 7 bases not matched to a gene; V was cut back by 6 bases and J by 6 bases. This CDR3 reads CASRLDRGSEQYF. The CDR3 nucleotides are TGTGCCAGCAGACTCGACAGGGGATCCGAGCAGTACTTC. The whole variable domain, filled in from reference TRBV7-9 and TRBJ2-7, reads DTGVSQNPRHKITKRGQNVTFRCDPISEHNRLYWYRQTLGQGPEFLTYFQNEAQLEKSRLLSDRFSAERPKGSFSTLEIQRTEQGDSAMYLCASRLDRGSEQYFGPGTRLTVT.

The V and J genes are TRBV7-2 and TRBJ1-2; a possible D gene is TRBD1 (6 bases). Germline CDR1 is SGHTA and CDR2 is FQGNSA. The CDR3 contains 15 residues. Trimming removed 5 bases from V and 8 bases from J, with 21 bases in between. Here the CDR3 reads CASSPTPPQGEGYTF. For the CDR3, the DNA is TGTGCCAGCAGCCCAACCCCTCCACAGGGTGAGGGCTACACCTTC.

The rearrangement joins TRBV30 to TRBJ2-7, with D possibly matching TRBD2 (5 bases). The V gene lost 4 bases and the J gene lost 4 bases, with 14 bases spanning the gap. The length of the CDR3 is 13 residues. Germline V gene sequence: CDR1 GTSNPN, CDR2 SVGIG (reference sequence). Here the CDR3 DNA reads TGTGCCTGGACTCGTCCGGACTTGTACGAGCAGTACTTC. This gives the protein CAWTRPDLYEQYF.

The V and J genes are TRBV2 and TRBJ1-1; D gene unclear. Germline V gives CDR1 SNHLY, CDR2 FYNNEI. The CDR3 totals 12 residues. Trimming stripped 6 bases from V and 0 bases from J, with 5 bases between. The CDR3 DNA sequence: TGTGCCAGCAGACAGCTGAACACTGAAGCTTTCTTT. It translates to CASRQLNTEAFF.

This sequence joins TRBV6-5 and TRBJ1-2; tentatively, D is TRBD1 (5 bases). The ends were cut back, 2 bases at V and 5 bases at J, with 12 bases in the middle. Germline CDR1 MNHEY, CDR2 SVGAGI. The CDR3 covers 14 residues. As DNA, the CDR3 is TGTGCCAGCAGTTACCTCAGGGTGGGGTATGGCTACACCTTC. Translation gives CASSYLRVGYGYTF.

This clone occurred a few times. CDR3 DNA sequence: TGCGCCAGCAGCTTCACAGGGGGAGGTCCCTACGAGCAGTACTTC. This sequence encodes CASSFTGGGPYEQYF. The chain recombines TRBV5-1 with TRBJ2-7; 8 bases align to TRBD1. This CDR3 contains 15 residues. The trim removed 2 bases at V and 2 bases at J, leaving 6 bases unmatched. The germline V gene encodes CDR1 SGHRS and CDR2 YFSETQ.

The rearrangement uses TRBV27 and TRBJ2-7, with 9 bases that match TRBD1. The CDR3 length is 13 residues. Trimming at V came to 3 bases and at J to 6 bases, leaving 3 bases not matched to a gene. The germline gives CDR1 MNHEY, CDR2 SMNVEV (reference sequence). CDR3 sequence (DNA): TGTGCCAGCAGTTTTCAGGACAGGGGCGAGCAGTACTTC. Its protein is CASSFQDRGEQYF.

V is TRBV6-1 and J is TRBJ1-4, with D unclear. CDR3 size: 15 residues. The germline gives CDR1 MNHNS, CDR2 SASEGT. Trimming shortened V by 2 bases and J by 0 bases, and 7 bases separated the two germline ends. In DNA form, the CDR3 reads TGTGCCAGCAGTGAATACGGAGCAACTAATGAAAAACTGTTTTTT. As protein: CASSEYGATNEKLFF.

This clone was observed a handful of times. V usage is TRBV5-1 and J usage is TRBJ1-1, with D possibly matching TRBD1 (5 bases). Looked up from germline, CDR1 is SGHRS and CDR2 is YFSETQ. V was clipped by 5 bases and J by 5 bases, with 13 bases between them. The CDR3 extends over 13 amino acids. This chain's CDR3 is CASSSGESTEAFF. Written as DNA, the CDR3 is TGCGCCAGCAGTTCGGGGGAGAGTACTGAAGCTTTCTTT.

Here the CDR3 DNA reads TGTGCCAGCAGCCCCCGAGGCTCTGGAAACACCATATATTTT. Translated: CASSPRGSGNTIYF. V usage is TRBV5-4 and J usage is TRBJ1-3; D ambiguous. The germline V gene has CDR1 SGHNT and CDR2 YYREEE (reference sequence). Trimming left V 4 bases short and J 0 bases short, with 8 bases between. The CDR3 is made up of 14 amino acids. The whole variable domain, remainder taken from reference TRBV5-4 and TRBJ1-3, is ETGVTQSPTHLIKTRGQQVTLRCSSQSGHNTVSWYQQALGQGPQFIFQYYREEENGRGNFPPRFSGLQFPNYSSELNVNALELDDSALYLCASSPRGSGNTIYFGEGSWLTVV.

V usage is TRBV6-1 and J usage is TRBJ2-7; the D gene is possibly TRBD1 (5 bases). Trimming removed 6 bases from V and 3 bases from J, with 12 bases in between. The CDR3 runs 13 residues. Germline CDR1 and CDR2: MNHNS and SASEGT. CDR3 bases: TGTGCCAGCAGAGAGACAGCGCTCTACGAGCAGTACTTC. Protein product: CASRETALYEQYF.

CDR3 DNA sequence: TGTGCCAGTAACAAAGACAGAACCAATCAGCCCCAGCATTTT. Translating gives CASNKDRTNQPQHF. The chain combines TRBV19 with TRBJ1-5; weak D call: TRBD1 (5 bases). This CDR3 contains 14 residues. Germline CDR1 reads LNHDA; CDR2 reads SQIVND (reference sequence). Trimming took 7 bases from V and 3 from J, leaving 13 bases between them. The whole variable domain, filled in from reference TRBV19 and TRBJ1-5, reads DGGITQSPKYLFRKEGQNVTLSCEQNLNHDAMYWYRQDPGQGLRLIYYSQIVNDFQKGDIAEGYSVSREKKESFPLTVTSAQKNPTAFYLCASNKDRTNQPQHFGDGTRLSIL.

The chain links TRBV27 to TRBJ2-1; D is perhaps TRBD1 (6 bases). V was trimmed by 5 bases and J by 6 bases, leaving 17 bases between them. Germline V gene sequence: CDR1 MNHEY, CDR2 SMNVEV (reference sequence). The CDR3 extends over 15 amino acids. The CDR3 loop reads CASSRLREGGNEQFF. The DNA for the CDR3 is TGTGCCAGCAGTCGACTAAGAGAAGGGGGCAATGAGCAGTTCTTC.

The J gene is TRBJ2-3, the V gene TRBV10-1; 13 nucleotides align to TRBD2. This CDR3 is 16 amino acids long. The V and J ends lost 4 bases and 1 base, in that order; junction bases with no gene match: 2. Germline CDR1 WNHNN, CDR2 SYGVQD (reference sequence). The CDR3 here is CASSAGLAGGTDTQYF. The DNA for the CDR3 is TGCGCCAGCAGTGCAGGACTAGCGGGGGGCACAGATACGCAGTATTTT.

The chain links TRBV4-1 to TRBJ2-7; 7 nucleotides align to TRBD2. The CDR3 loop spans 14 amino acids. CDR1 MGHRA and CDR2 YSYEKL come from the germline V gene. J gave up 4 bases and V 5 bases, and 8 bases lay outside the gene matches. CDR3 nucleotides: TGCGCCAGCAGCAATCCGGGACTATCTTACGAGCAGTACTTC. This encodes CASSNPGLSYEQYF.

The chain is built from TRBV18 and TRBJ2-3; 9 bases fit TRBD2. V lost 2 bases to trimming and J lost 0 bases; unmatched junction nucleotides: 3. Per the germline V gene, CDR1 is KGHSH and CDR2 is LQKENI. The CDR3 is made up of 16 amino acids. The chain's CDR3 is CASSPYLAGSTDTQYF. The CDR3, as DNA: TGTGCCAGCTCACCATACCTAGCGGGGAGCACAGATACGCAGTATTTT.

The chain employs TRBV5-4 and TRBJ2-3; 8 positions agree with TRBD1. The CDR3 contains 14 residues. With 3 bases clipped from V and 1 base from J, the junction kept 1 base outside the gene matches. The V gene's germline CDR1 is SGHNT and CDR2 YYREEE (reference sequence). CDR3 sequence (DNA): TGTGCCAGCAGCTCGGGACAGGGCACAGATACGCAGTATTTT. Translated, it gives CASSSGQGTDTQYF.

The CDR3, as DNA: TGTGCCAGCAGCGTTGACACGGGCACAGATACGCAGTATTTT. Residues: CASSVDTGTDTQYF. The gene calls are TRBV9 and TRBJ2-3; D remains unclear. V was clipped by 2 bases and J by 1 base, with 8 bases between them. There are 14 residues in the CDR3. Looked up from germline, CDR1 is SGDLS and CDR2 is YYNGEE.

V usage is TRBV4-1 and J usage is TRBJ2-7; a weak D match, TRBD2 (6 bases). Between the trimmed V and J ends, which lost 3 bases and 6 bases, there was a span of 12 bases. Germline assignment: CDR1 MGHRA and CDR2 YSYEKL. This CDR3 region has 13 residues. This CDR3 reads CASSHPFGGEQYF. Written as DNA, the CDR3 is TGCGCCAGCAGCCACCCATTCGGGGGCGAGCAGTACTTC.

The chain is built from TRBV13 and TRBJ2-7; D unclear. CDR3 length: 16 residues. Trimming removed 5 bases at V and 4 bases at J, with 21 bases between. The germline gives CDR1 PRHDT, CDR2 FYEKMQ (reference sequence). CDR3 nucleotides: TGTGCCAGCAGCGTGAACCGCAACAGCCTCGGTTACGAGCAGTACTTC. Encoded protein: CASSVNRNSLGYEQYF.

The chain joins TRBV11-2 to TRBJ2-5; maybe TRBD2 (8 bases). Trimming took 5 bases from V and 2 from J, leaving 15 bases between them. From germline, CDR1 is SGHAT and CDR2 FQNNGV. The CDR3 extends over 15 amino acids. CDR3 bases: TGTGCCAGCAGCCCCCGGGGGGGACAGCAAGAGACCCAGTACTTC. Amino acid sequence: CASSPRGGQQETQYF.

The CDR3 DNA is TGTGCCAGCAGTGAACAGGGGGCCTACAATGAGCAGTTCTTC. Translation: CASSEQGAYNEQFF. The chain carries TRBV6-1 and TRBJ2-1; 7 nucleotides agree with TRBD1. Germline assignment: CDR1 MNHNS and CDR2 SASEGT. Losses at the gene ends were 2 bases for V and 2 bases for J; bases not matched to a gene: 0. There are 14 residues in the CDR3.

The rearrangement joins TRBV4-2 to TRBJ1-5; 7 bases map to TRBD1. The CDR3 sequence is 14 residues long. Trimming took 3 bases from V and 6 from J; bases not matched to a gene: 5. CDR1 and CDR2 from the germline V gene are LGHNA and YNFKEQ. In DNA, the CDR3 is TGTGCCAGCAGCCACACAGGGGTTGGTCAGCCCCAGCATTTT. This gives the protein CASSHTGVGQPQHF.

The chain combines TRBV4-1 with TRBJ1-1; unclear D gene. CDR1 MGHRA and CDR2 YSYEKL come from the germline V gene. The CDR3 extends over 14 amino acids. The V gene lost 4 bases and the J gene lost 1 base, with 10 bases spanning the gap. CDR3 coding DNA: TGCGCCAGCAGCCCCTACGGAGGGAACACTGAAGCTTTCTTT. Protein sequence: CASSPYGGNTEAFF.

The chain links TRBV5-1 to TRBJ2-5; TRBD2 matches 12 bases. With 5 bases clipped from V and 1 base from J, the junction kept 3 bases outside the gene matches. The CDR3 sequence is 15 residues long. CDR1 is SGHRS and CDR2 is YFSETQ in the germline V gene. CDR3 sequence reads: CASSGLAGIQETQYF. The CDR3 coding sequence is TGCGCCAGCAGTGGACTAGCGGGGATCCAAGAGACCCAGTACTTC.